This paragraph covers one T cell receptor beta chain sequence. Its antigen is still unknown. The source of the sample is a study of graft-versus-host responses after intestinal transplantation. On the study more broadly: Recipients uniformly received anti-thymocyte globulin induction, followed by tacrolimus and steroids for approximately 3 years.

CDR1 and CDR2 (germline): MNHNS, SASEGT. The CDR3 consists of 16 residues. Trimming shortened V by 2 bases and J by 4 bases, and 17 bases separated the two germline ends. Overall study findings and caveats: GvH clones were found in recipient marrow; some appeared first in ileum or blood.

Sequenced by immunoSEQ multiplex PCR; TCRdb stores in-frame clones only, minus some. The table lists about 100,000 clones, 80% to 90% of them singletons, with about 0.73% in the top ten. The receptor was isolated from a human donor who was the organ donor for an intestinal transplant. The chain has TRBV6-1 and TRBJ1-1; D may be TRBD1 (6 bases). The source material was unstimulated CD4+ T cells sorted from spleen or lymph node cells, sampled before transplant. CDR3 in DNA: TGTGCCAGCAGTGAATTCCGTCCAGCGGGGGCCACTGAAGCTTTCTTT. Protein: CASSEFRPAGATEAFF.